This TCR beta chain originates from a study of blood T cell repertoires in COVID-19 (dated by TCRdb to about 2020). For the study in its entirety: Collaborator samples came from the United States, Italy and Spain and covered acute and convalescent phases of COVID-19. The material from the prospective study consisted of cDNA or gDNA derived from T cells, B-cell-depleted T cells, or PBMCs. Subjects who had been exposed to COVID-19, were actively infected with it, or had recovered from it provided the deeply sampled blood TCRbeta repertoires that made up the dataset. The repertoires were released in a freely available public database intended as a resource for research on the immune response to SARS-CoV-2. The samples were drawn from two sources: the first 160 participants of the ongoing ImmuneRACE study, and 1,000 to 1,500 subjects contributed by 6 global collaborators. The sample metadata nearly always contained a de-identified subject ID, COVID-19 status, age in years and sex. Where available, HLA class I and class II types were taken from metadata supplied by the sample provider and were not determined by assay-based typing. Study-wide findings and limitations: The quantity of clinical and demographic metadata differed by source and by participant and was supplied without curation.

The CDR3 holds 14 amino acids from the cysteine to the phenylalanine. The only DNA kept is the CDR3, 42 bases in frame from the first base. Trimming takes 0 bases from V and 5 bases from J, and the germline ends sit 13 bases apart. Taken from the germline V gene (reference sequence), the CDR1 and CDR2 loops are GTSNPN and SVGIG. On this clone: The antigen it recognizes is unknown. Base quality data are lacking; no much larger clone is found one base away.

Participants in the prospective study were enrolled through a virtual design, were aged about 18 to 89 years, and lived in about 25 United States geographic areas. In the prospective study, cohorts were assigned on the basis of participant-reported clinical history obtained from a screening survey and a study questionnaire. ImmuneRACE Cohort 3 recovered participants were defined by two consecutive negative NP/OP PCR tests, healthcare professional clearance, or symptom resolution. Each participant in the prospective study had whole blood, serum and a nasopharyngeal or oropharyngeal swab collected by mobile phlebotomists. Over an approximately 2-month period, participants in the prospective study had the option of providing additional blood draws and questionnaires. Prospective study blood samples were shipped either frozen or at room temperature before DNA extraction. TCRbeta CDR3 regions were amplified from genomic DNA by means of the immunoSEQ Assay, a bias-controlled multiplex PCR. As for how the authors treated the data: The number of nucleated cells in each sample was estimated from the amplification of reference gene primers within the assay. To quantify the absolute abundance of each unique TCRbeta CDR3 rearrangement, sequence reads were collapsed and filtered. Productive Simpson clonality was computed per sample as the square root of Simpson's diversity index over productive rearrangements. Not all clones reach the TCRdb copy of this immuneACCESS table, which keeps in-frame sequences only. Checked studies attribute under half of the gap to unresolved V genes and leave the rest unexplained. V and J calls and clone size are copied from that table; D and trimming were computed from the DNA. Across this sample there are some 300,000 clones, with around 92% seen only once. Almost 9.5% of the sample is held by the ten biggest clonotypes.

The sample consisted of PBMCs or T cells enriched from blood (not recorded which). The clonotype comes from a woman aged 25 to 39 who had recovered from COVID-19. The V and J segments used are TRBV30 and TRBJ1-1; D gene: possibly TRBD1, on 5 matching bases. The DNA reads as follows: TGTGCCTGGAGTGTAGGGTCCCGGGGGACTGAAGCTTTCTTT. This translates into CAWSVGSRGTEAFF.